The 27 T cell receptor beta chains below were found in one sample sequenced in a study of T cells after yellow fever vaccination. Each CDR3 protein gets one entry after TCRdb re-called the 5' RACE reads with MiXCR. This table holds about 350,000 distinct CDR3 sequences, around 12% found once. The sequenced sample was CD4+ T cells sorted from PBMCs, obtained 15 days after the yellow fever booster vaccination. The source is a man younger than 35 who received the YFV17D yellow fever vaccine.

The V and J genes are TRBV7-2 and TRBJ1-5; no definite D call. Germline V lookup: CDR1 SGHTA, CDR2 FQGNSA. The CDR3 length is 16 residues. The V gene lost 4 bases and the J gene lost 2 bases, with 15 bases spanning the gap. The CDR3 protein is CASSWGGGFGNQPQHF. The CDR3 DNA reads TGTGCCAGCAGCTGGGGAGGCGGCTTCGGCAATCAGCCCCAGCATTTT. Together with reference TRBV7-2 and TRBJ1-5, the CDR3 gives the full variable domain: GAGVSQSPSNKVTEKGKDVELRCDPISGHTALYWYRQSLGQGLEFLIYFQGNSAPDKSGLPSDRFSAERTGGSVSTLTIQRTQQEDSAVYLCASSWGGGFGNQPQHFGDGTRLSIL.

This chain connects TRBV5-4 to TRBJ2-7; 9 nucleotides line up with TRBD1. J lost 5 bases, V lost 2 bases, and 8 bases had no gene match. This CDR3 contains 15 residues. Germline V gives CDR1 SGHNT, CDR2 YYREEE (reference sequence). DNA of the CDR3: TGTGCCAGCAGCTTCGGGACAGGGACGTTGGACGAGCAGTACGTC. Protein sequence: CASSFGTGTLDEQYV.

The chain joins TRBV5-1 to TRBJ2-3; maybe TRBD1 (7 bases). V lost 3 bases, J lost 0 bases, and 14 bases lay in between. There are 16 residues in the CDR3. Germline V lookup: CDR1 SGHRS, CDR2 YFSETQ. The CDR3 region is CASSWRQGGSTDTQYF. Written as DNA, the CDR3 is TGCGCCAGCAGCTGGCGACAGGGAGGTAGCACAGATACGCAGTATTTT. The entire variable domain, with the rest obtained from reference TRBV5-1 and TRBJ2-3, is as follows: KAGVTQTPRYLIKTRGQQVTLSCSPISGHRSVSWYQQTPGQGLQFLFEYFSETQRNKGNFPGRFSGRQFSNSRSEMNVSTLELGDSALYLCASSWRQGGSTDTQYFGPGTRLTVL.

V usage is TRBV7-2 and J usage is TRBJ1-2; 9 bases are shared with TRBD1. This CDR3 contains 13 residues. Trimming took 4 bases from V and 7 from J; bases not matched to a gene: 4. Germline loops: CDR1 SGHTA, CDR2 FQGNSA. The CDR3 DNA reads TGTGCCAGCAGCTGGACAGGGGAGGGTGGCTACACCTTC. It translates to CASSWTGEGGYTF.

The chain has TRBV15 and TRBJ2-5; 10 bases align to TRBD1. This CDR3 is 17 amino acids long. V shed 3 bases and J 4 bases; nucleotides not matched to a gene: 11. CDR1 is LNHNV and CDR2 is YYDKDF in the germline V gene (reference sequence). The CDR3: CATSRLGTGELRETQYF. The CDR3 coding sequence is TGTGCCACCAGCAGGCTTGGGACAGGGGAACTCCGAGAGACCCAGTACTTC. The variable domain in full, completed from reference TRBV15 and TRBJ2-5, reads DAMVIQNPRYQVTQFGKPVTLSCSQTLNHNVMYWYQQKSSQAPKLLFHYYDKDFNNEADTPDNFQSRRPNTSFCFLDIRSPGLGDTAMYLCATSRLGTGELRETQYFGPGTRLLVL.

The chain uses TRBV20-1 and TRBJ2-1; no clear D gene. Trimming shortened V by 1 base and J by 8 bases, and 18 bases separated the two germline ends. There are 15 residues in the CDR3. Germline assignment: CDR1 DFQATT and CDR2 SNEGSKA (reference sequence). In nucleotides, the CDR3 is TGCAGTGCTAGAGTCGACGCCACCGGATCGGATGAGCAGTTCTTC. Protein: CSARVDATGSDEQFF.

This clonotype appeared a few times. The chain has TRBV7-2 and TRBJ2-1, with D unresolved. Trimming stripped 5 bases from V and 3 bases from J, with 11 bases between. Germline CDR1 and CDR2: SGHTA and FQGNSA. The CDR3 sequence is 14 residues long. The CDR3 DNA reads TGTGCCAGCAGCCTGTGGGCGGACTACAATGAGCAGTTCTTC. This sequence encodes CASSLWADYNEQFF.

V usage is TRBV7-7 and J usage is TRBJ2-5, with a weak D call TRBD2 (5 bases). The CDR3 spans 13 residues. The V gene's germline CDR1 is SSHAT and CDR2 FNYEAQ (reference sequence). V lost 1 base to trimming and J lost 5 bases, with 8 bases between them. CDR3 nucleotide sequence: TGTGCCAGCAGCTTAGGGGTAGCGGAGACCCAGTACTTC. This codes for CASSLGVAETQYF.

The rearrangement joins TRBV18 to TRBJ2-1; 10 bases line up with TRBD2. This CDR3 has 15 residues. The germline V gene has CDR1 KGHSH and CDR2 LQKENI. V lost 4 bases and J lost 5; bases outside the gene matches: 5. CDR3 bases: TGTGCCAGCTCACTGAGCGGGGGGGCACACAATGAGCAGTTCTTC. It specifies CASSLSGGAHNEQFF.

This clonotype was seen a handful of times. The chain employs TRBV4-3 and TRBJ2-1; no clear D gene. The CDR3 is made up of 14 amino acids. The germline gives CDR1 LGHNA, CDR2 YSLEER. V lost 4 bases and J 8 bases, leaving 15 bases between the germline ends. The CDR3 DNA reads TGCGCCAGCAGCCCCCAGGTTGGGTTGGATGAGCAGTTCTTC. This sequence encodes CASSPQVGLDEQFF.

The chain combines TRBV18 with TRBJ2-7, with unresolved D. The germline V gene has CDR1 KGHSH and CDR2 LQKENI. The V end lost 3 bases, the J end lost 0 bases, and 6 bases lay between the germline ends. This CDR3 contains 13 residues. The DNA of the CDR3 is TGTGCCAGCTCACCGGCCAGCTCCTACGAGCAGTACGTC. This encodes CASSPASSYEQYV.

The chain combines TRBV25-1 with TRBJ1-1; tentative D call: TRBD1 (5 bases). The V gene lost 1 base and the J gene lost 1 base, with 13 bases spanning the gap. This CDR3 is 16 amino acids long. Germline CDR1 MGHDK, CDR2 SYGVNS. CDR3 sequence reads: CASSELWGEKNTEAFF. The DNA for the CDR3 is TGTGCCAGCAGTGAATTGTGGGGGGAGAAGAACACTGAAGCTTTCTTT.

This chain's CDR3 is CASSLRRTGTDTQYF. The CDR3 DNA follows: TGTGCCAGCAGCTTAAGGAGGACGGGCACAGATACGCAGTATTTT. J is TRBJ2-3 and V is TRBV7-2, with a weak D call TRBD2 (5 bases). CDR1 is SGHTA and CDR2 is FQGNSA in the germline V gene. Trimming removed 2 bases from V and 1 base from J, with 10 bases in between. CDR3 size: 15 residues.

The V call is TRBV7-2, the J call TRBJ1-2; TRBD1 matches at 9 bases. V shed 2 bases, J shed 8 bases, and the junction held 6 bases outside the gene matches. The CDR3 consists of 14 residues. Germline assignment: CDR1 SGHTA and CDR2 FQGNSA. The CDR3 DNA is TGTGCCAGCAGCTTACTACAGGGGGCAAAAGGCTACACCTTC. Translation gives CASSLLQGAKGYTF.

In this sample, this clonotype turned up once. V and J are TRBV4-3 and TRBJ2-3; D remains unclear. The V and J ends lost 5 bases and 0 bases respectively, with 9 bases between them. This CDR3 region has 14 residues. The germline CDR1 and CDR2 sequences are LGHNA and YSLEER. DNA of the CDR3: TGCGCCAGCAGCAGATACACTAGCACAGATACGCAGTATTTT. Translating gives CASSRYTSTDTQYF.

The rearrangement joins TRBV12-3 or TRBV12-4 to TRBJ2-7, with a tentative D call TRBD1 (6 bases). The CDR3 consists of 11 residues. The CDR3 bases are TGTGCCAGCAGTTTAGGCTACAGGGCCGTCGTC. This sequence encodes CASSLGYRAVV.

This clonotype showed up many times. The rearrangement links TRBV29-1 to TRBJ2-3; D is unclear. CDR3 size: 13 residues. CDR1 and CDR2 (germline): SQVTM, ANQGSEA. The V end was cut by 6 bases, the J end by 2 bases, with 12 bases between. The CDR3 nucleotides read TGCAGCGTGAAAACGCGACTCACAGATACGCAGTATTTT. Its protein product is CSVKTRLTDTQYF.

This clonotype was seen more than once but under ten times. The V gene is TRBV28, the J gene TRBJ2-7; D is possibly TRBD1 (6 bases). Trimming removed 6 bases from V and 1 base from J, with 10 bases in between. This CDR3 contains 13 residues. Germline CDR1 reads MDHEN; CDR2 reads SYDVKM. The CDR3 protein is CASSNRASYEQYV. CDR3 sequence (DNA): TGTGCCAGCAGCAACAGGGCTTCCTACGAGCAGTACGTC.

V gene TRBV5-1 combines with J gene TRBJ2-7; 10 bases match TRBD1. The germline CDR1 and CDR2 sequences are SGHRS and YFSETQ. The CDR3 extends over 15 amino acids. J lost 7 bases, V lost 3 bases, and 10 bases had no gene match. The DNA for the CDR3 is TGCGCCAGCAGCTCCGGGACAGGGGTCCGTTTTGAGCAGTACTTC. Amino acid sequence: CASSSGTGVRFEQYF.

For this clonotype: A read error may produce the germline difference seen at one junction end. The rearrangement uses TRBV6-5 and TRBJ2-1; 9 bases map to TRBD1. The CDR3 totals 19 residues. In germline, CDR1 is MNHEY, CDR2 SVGAGI. The CDR3 sequence is CASSYSNVAPGQGYTEQFF. CDR3 in DNA: TGTGCCAGCAGTTACTCGAATGTCGCTCCGGGACAGGGTTACACTGAGCAGTTCTTC.

This clonotype was found a few times. CDR3 protein: CASSPRTGSKAFF. DNA for the CDR3: TGTGCCAGCAGTCCCCGGACAGGGAGTAAAGCTTTCTTT. The gene calls are TRBV27 and TRBJ1-1; TRBD1 aligns across 8 bases. V gave up 5 bases and J gave up 9 bases; unmatched junction bases: 8. Germline assignment: CDR1 MNHEY and CDR2 SMNVEV (reference sequence). There are 13 residues in the CDR3.

The chain has TRBV4-2 and TRBJ1-2; 9 nucleotides agree with TRBD1. Germline CDR1 and CDR2: LGHNA and YNFKEQ. V was pared by 2 bases and J by 6 bases, with 10 bases of the junction left unmatched. This CDR3 region has 16 residues. The CDR3 nucleotides are TGTGCCAGCAGCCAACAGATTCCGGGACAGGGAGATGGCTACACCTTC. As protein: CASSQQIPGQGDGYTF.

In its sample, this clonotype was seen a few times. The chain combines TRBV12-3 or TRBV12-4 with TRBJ1-2; D is unclear. The V end was cut by 6 bases, the J end by 5 bases, with 7 bases between. This CDR3 is built from 11 residues. This CDR3 is CASSRRYGYTF. DNA for the CDR3: TGTGCCAGCAGCCGACGGTATGGCTACACCTTC.

The chain carries TRBV2 and TRBJ2-1, with TRBD2 matching over 11 bases. V lost 7 bases and J lost 4; bases outside the gene matches: 12. CDR1 and CDR2 from the germline V gene are SNHLY and FYNNEI. The CDR3 is 17 amino acids. The CDR3 loop is CASNPQLGTSGYNEQFF. The CDR3 region has the DNA TGTGCCAGCAATCCTCAACTCGGGACTAGCGGTTACAATGAGCAGTTCTTC.

This clonotype has just a few counts. This chain's CDR3 is CASSLWGQASEKLFF. The CDR3 DNA is TGTGCCAGCAGCTTATGGGGACAGGCTTCTGAAAAACTGTTTTTT. The rearrangement joins TRBV7-2 to TRBJ1-4, with 8 bases lining up with TRBD1. The V and J ends lost 2 bases and 7 bases, in that order; junction bases with no gene match: 6. This CDR3 has 15 residues. Germline values: CDR1 SGHTA, CDR2 FQGNSA.

The chain recombines TRBV28 with TRBJ1-2; D is ambiguous. The germline V gene has CDR1 MDHEN and CDR2 SYDVKM. Trimming took 6 bases from V and 8 from J, leaving 13 bases between them. This CDR3 spans 12 amino acids. In nucleotides, the CDR3 is TGTGCCAGCAGGTACAAGGAGGGCGGCTACACCTTC. Translation: CASRYKEGGYTF.

This chain joins TRBV2 and TRBJ2-2; the match to TRBD2 covers 9 bases. V lost 1 base, J lost 5 bases, and 2 bases stayed unmatched. The CDR3 totals 15 residues. The germline V gene has CDR1 SNHLY and CDR2 FYNNEI. CDR3 region: CASSEGLAGTGELFF. The CDR3, as DNA: TGTGCCAGCAGTGAAGGTCTAGCGGGGACCGGGGAGCTGTTTTTT.